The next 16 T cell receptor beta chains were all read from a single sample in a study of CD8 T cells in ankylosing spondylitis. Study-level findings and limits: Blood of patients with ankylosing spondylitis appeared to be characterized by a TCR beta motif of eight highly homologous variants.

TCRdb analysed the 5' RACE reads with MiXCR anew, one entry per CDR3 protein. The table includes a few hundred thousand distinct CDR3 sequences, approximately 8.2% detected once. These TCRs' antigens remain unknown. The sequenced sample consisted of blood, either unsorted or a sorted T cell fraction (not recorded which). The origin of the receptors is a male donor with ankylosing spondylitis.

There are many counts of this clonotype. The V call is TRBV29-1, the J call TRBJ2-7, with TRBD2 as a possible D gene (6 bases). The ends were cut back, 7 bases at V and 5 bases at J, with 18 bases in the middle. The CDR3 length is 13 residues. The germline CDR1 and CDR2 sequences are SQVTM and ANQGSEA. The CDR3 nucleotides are TGCAGCGGGGCGGTAACTAGCAGGCACGAGCAGTACTTC. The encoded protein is CSGAVTSRHEQYF.

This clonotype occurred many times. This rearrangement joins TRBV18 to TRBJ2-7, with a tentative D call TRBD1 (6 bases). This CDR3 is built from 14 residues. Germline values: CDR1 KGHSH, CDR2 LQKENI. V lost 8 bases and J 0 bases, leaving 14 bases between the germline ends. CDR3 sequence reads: CASSPRTASYEQYF. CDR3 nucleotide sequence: TGTGCCAGCAGCCCGAGGACAGCCTCCTACGAGCAGTACTTC.

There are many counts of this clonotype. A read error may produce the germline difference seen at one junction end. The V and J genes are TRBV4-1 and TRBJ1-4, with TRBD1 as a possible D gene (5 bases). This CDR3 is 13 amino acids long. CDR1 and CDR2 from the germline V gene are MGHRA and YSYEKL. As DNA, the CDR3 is TGCGCCAGCAGCCAGACGGGACCTACTCCAAAGGATTTT. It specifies CASSQTGPTPKDF.

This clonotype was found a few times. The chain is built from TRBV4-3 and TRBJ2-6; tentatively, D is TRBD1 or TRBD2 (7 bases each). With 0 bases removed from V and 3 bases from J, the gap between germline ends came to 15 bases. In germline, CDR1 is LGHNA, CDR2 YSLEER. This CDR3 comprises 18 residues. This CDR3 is CASSQEVRGGVGANVLTF. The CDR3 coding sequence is TGCGCCAGCAGCCAAGAAGTCAGGGGGGGAGTTGGGGCCAACGTCCTGACTTTC.

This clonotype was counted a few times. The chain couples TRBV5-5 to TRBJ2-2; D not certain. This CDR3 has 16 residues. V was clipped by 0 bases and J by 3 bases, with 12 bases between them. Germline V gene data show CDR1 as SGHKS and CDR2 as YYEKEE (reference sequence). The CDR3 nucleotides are TGTGCCAGCAGCTTGGACTACCCCGAGTACACCGGGGAGCTGTTTTTT. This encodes CASSLDYPEYTGELFF.

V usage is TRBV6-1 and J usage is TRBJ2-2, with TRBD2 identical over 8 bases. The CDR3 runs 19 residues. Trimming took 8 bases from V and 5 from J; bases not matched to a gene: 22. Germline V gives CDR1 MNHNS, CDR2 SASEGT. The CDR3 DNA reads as TGTGCCAGCTCATTGTATGGGACTAGATTATTTGGGCGAACCGGGGAGCTGTTTTTT. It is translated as CASSLYGTRLFGRTGELFF.

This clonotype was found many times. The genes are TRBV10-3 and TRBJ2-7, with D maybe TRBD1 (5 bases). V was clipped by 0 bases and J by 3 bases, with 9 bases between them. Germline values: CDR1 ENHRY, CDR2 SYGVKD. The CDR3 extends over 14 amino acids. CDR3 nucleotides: TGTGCCATCAGTGAGTCGCAGGGCAACTACGAGCAGTACTTC. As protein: CAISESQGNYEQYF.

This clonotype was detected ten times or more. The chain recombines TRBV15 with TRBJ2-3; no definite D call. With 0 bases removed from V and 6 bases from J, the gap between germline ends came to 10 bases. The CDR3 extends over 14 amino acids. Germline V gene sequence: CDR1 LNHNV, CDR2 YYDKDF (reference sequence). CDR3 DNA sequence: TGTGCCACCAGCAGAGATCTACAAGGTGATACGCAGTATTTT. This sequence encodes CATSRDLQGDTQYF.

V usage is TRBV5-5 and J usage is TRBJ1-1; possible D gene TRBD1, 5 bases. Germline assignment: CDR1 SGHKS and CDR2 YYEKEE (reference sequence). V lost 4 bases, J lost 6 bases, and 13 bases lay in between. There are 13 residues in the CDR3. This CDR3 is CASSRVRDAEAFF. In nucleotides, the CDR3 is TGTGCCAGCAGCCGGGTAAGGGACGCTGAAGCTTTCTTT.

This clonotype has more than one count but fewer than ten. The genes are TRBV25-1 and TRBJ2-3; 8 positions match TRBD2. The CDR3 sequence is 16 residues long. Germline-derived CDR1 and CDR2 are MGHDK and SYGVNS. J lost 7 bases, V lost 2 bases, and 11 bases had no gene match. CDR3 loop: CASSEPDGGAVNTQYF. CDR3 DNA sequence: TGTGCCAGCAGTGAACCGGACGGGGGGGCAGTAAATACGCAGTATTTT.

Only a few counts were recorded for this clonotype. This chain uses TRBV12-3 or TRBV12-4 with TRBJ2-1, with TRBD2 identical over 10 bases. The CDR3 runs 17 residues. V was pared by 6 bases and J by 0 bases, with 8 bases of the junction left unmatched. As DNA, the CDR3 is TGTGCCAGCAGCCGCGGACTAGCGGTTCTCTCCTACAATGAGCAGTTCTTC. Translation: CASSRGLAVLSYNEQFF.

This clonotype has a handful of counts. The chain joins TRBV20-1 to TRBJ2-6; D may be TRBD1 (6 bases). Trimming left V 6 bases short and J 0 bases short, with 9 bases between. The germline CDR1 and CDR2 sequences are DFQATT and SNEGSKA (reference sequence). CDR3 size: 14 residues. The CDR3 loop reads CSATQGSGANVLTF. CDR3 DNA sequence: TGCAGTGCAACACAGGGCTCTGGGGCCAACGTCCTGACTTTC.

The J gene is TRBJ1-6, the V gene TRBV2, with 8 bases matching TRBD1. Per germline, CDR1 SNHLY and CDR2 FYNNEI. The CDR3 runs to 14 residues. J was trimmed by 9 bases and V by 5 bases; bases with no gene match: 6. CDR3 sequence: CASSYDRGTSPLHF. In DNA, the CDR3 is TGTGCCAGCAGTTACGACAGGGGTACTTCACCCCTCCACTTT.

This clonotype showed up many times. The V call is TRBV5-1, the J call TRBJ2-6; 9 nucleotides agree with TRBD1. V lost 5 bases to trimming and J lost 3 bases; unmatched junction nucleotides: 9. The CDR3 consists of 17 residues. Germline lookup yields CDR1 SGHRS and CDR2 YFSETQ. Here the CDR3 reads CASRPPGQGGGANVLTF. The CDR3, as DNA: TGCGCCAGCAGACCGCCGGGACAGGGTGGTGGGGCCAACGTCCTGACTTTC. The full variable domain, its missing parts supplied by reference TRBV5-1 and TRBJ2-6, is KAGVTQTPRYLIKTRGQQVTLSCSPISGHRSVSWYQQTPGQGLQFLFEYFSETQRNKGNFPGRFSGRQFSNSRSEMNVSTLELGDSALYLCASRPPGQGGGANVLTFGAGSRLTVL.

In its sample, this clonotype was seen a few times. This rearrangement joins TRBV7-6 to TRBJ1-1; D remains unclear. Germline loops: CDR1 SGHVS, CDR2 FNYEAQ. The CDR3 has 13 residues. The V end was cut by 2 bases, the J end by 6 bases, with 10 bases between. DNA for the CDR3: TGTGCCAGCAGCTTAAGGTCGTCGGCTGAAGCTTTCTTT. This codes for CASSLRSSAEAFF.

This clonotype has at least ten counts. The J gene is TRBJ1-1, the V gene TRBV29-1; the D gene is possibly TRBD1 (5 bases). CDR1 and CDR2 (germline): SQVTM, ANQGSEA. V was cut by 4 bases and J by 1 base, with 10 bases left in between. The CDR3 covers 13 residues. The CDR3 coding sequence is TGCAGCGTTGCTGCGGACAAGAACACTGAAGCTTTCTTT. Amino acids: CSVAADKNTEAFF.